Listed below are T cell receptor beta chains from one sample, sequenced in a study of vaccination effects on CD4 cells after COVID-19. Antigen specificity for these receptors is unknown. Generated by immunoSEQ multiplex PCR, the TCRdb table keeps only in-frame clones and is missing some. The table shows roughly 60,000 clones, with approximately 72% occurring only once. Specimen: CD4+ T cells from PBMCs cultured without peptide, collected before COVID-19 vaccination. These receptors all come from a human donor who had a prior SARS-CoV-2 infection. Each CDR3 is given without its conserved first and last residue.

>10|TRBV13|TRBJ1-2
ASSSRRGGYT
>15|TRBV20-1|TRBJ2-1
SASTMSGGGAYNEQF
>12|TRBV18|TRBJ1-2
ASSPLSGNYGYT
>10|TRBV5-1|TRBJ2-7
ASSGQGYEQY
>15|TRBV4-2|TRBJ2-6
ASSQEVSNSGANVLT
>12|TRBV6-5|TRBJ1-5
ASSWTGVGQPQH
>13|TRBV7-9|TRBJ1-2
ASSPWDREAYGYT
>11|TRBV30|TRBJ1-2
AWRPMAVVRYT
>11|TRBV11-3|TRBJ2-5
ASSFGYQETQY
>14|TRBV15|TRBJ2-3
ATSREAGASTDTQY
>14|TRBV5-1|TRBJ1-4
ASSLYPGGTNEKLF
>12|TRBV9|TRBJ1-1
ASSRQGSVAEAF
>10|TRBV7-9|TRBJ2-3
ASSFPTDTQY
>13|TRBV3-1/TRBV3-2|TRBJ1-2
ASSQIPTTGAGYT
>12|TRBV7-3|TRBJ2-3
ASSRGGYTDTQY
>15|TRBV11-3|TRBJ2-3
ASSLALLAGGTDTQY
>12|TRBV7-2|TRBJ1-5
ASSAQFTGQPQH
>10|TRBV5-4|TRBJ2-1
ASSWTSNEQF
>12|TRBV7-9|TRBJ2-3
ASSLASQVDTQY
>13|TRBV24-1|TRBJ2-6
ATSVYRSGANVLT
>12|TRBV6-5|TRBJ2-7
ASSYGGLPGEQY
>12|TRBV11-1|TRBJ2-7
ASSKRDRGYEQY
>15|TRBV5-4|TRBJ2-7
ASSLRTSGSWSYEQY
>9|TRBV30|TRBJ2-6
AGGGGFVLT
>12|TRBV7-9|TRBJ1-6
ASSLSGQGSPLH
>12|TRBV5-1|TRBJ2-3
ASSLAVGSDTQY
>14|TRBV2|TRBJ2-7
ASRLVSGVSSYEQY
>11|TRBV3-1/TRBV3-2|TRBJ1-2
ASSHYSGTFLD
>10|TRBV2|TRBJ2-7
ASSYGSYEQY
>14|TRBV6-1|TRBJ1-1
ASSGQITRLNTEAF
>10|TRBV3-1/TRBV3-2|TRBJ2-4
ASSQDFGIQY
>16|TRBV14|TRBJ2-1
ASSQVAGSKQPYNEQF
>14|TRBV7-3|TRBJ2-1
ASSHNAPPEAYEQF
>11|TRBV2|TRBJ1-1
ASRDDTNTEAF
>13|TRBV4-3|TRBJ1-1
ASSHGQPLNTEAF
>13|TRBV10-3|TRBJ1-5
AISGQGSSNQPQH
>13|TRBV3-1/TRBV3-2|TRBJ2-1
ASSQGIGAFYEQF
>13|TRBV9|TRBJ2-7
ASSVEGDTYYEQY
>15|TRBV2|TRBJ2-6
ASSQAGGGSGANVLT
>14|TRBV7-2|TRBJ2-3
ASSLVASGGAGTQY
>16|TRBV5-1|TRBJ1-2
ASSLGHRGRHLNYGYT